This TCR beta chain was identified during a study of blood T cell repertoires in COVID-19. Study as a whole: Samples representing acute and convalescent COVID-19 were sourced from the United States, Italy and Spain. T cells, B-cell-depleted T cells, or PBMCs provided the cDNA or gDNA that served as material.

CDR1 and CDR2 from the germline V gene are SEHNR and FQNEAQ (reference sequence). This CDR3 has 17 amino acids. V was clipped by 1 base and J by 1 base, with 13 bases between them. Source study methods: How many nucleated cells were present was estimated from reference gene primer amplification. Profiling relied on immunoSEQ multiplex PCR, and the TCRdb table lists in-frame clones only, not all of them. V and J calls and clone size are as listed in that table; D and trimming were resolved from the DNA. The sample lists around 100,000 clones, about 87% occurring once. The sequence came from a human donor with acute or convalescent COVID-19. The donor label of this sample is uncertain. Sequenced material: peripheral blood. V is TRBV7-9 and J is TRBJ1-4; no reliable D call. CDR3 loop: CASSLDLGSRTNEKLFF. CDR3 bases: TGTGCCAGCAGCTTAGACTTAGGGAGTAGAACTAATGAAAAACTGTTTTTT.